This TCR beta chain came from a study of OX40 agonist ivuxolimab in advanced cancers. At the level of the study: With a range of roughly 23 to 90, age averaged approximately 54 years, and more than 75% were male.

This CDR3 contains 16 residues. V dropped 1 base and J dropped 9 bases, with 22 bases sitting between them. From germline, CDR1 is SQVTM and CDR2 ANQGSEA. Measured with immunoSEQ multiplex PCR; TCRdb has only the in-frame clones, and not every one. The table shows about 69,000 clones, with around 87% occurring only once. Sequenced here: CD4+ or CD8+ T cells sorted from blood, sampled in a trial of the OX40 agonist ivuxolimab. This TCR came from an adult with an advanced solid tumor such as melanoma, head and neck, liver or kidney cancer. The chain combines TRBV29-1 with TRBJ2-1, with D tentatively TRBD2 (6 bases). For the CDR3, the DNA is TGCAGCGTTGAAGGGTCTAGCGCTCGACTCCGGGGTGAGCAGTTCTTC. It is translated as CSVEGSSARLRGEQFF.